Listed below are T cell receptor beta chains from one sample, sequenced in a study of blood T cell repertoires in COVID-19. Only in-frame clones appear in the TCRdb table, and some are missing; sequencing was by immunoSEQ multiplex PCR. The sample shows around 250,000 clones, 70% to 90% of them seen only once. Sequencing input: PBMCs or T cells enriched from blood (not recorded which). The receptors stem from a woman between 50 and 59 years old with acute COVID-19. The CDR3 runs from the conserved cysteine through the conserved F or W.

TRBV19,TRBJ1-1,CASSMKQNTEAFF
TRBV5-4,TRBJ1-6,CASSPDSYNSPLHF
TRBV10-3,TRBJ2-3,CAISVVAGIEDTQYF
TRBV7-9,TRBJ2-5,CASSLDNQETQYF
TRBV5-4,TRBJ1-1,CASSLRGATEAFF
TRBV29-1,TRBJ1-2,CSVEDRGGYTF
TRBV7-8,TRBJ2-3,CASSPREGEDTQYF
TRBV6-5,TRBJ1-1,CASSPKLGGITEAFF
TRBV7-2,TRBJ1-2,CASSSRTGYYGYTF
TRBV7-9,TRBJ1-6,CASSARDTRNSPLHF
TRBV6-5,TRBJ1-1,CASSYSRTEAFF
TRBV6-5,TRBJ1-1,CASRGSADDKEAFF
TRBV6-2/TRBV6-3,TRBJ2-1,CASSTWRGGLDEQFF
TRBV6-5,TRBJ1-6,CASSYKGGAPLHF
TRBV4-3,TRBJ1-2,CASSQGEGASGYTF
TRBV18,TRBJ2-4,CASSPSDRENIQYF
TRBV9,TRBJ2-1,CASSPGTGVYNEQFF
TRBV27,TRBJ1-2,CASSSFLTGANYGYTF
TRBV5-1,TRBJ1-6,CASSPGDLSSPLHF
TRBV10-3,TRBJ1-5,CAISTGQGGQPQHF
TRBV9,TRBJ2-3,CASSRTSGFTDTQYF
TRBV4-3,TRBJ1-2,CASSQDVGTGNGYTF
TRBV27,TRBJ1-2,CASSSIRDRGLGNYGYTF
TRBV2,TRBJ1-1,CASTKQGNTEAFF
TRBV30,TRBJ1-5,CACRPGSGQPQHF
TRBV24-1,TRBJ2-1,CATSDRQGIDNEQFF
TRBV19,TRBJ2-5,CASTSGGAGETQYF
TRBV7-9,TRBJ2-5,CASSFPGLGETQYF
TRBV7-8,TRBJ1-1,CASSQAAPRRNTEAFF
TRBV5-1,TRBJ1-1,CASTLGGSDTEAFF
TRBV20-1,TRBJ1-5,CSASGPGQVSNQPQHF